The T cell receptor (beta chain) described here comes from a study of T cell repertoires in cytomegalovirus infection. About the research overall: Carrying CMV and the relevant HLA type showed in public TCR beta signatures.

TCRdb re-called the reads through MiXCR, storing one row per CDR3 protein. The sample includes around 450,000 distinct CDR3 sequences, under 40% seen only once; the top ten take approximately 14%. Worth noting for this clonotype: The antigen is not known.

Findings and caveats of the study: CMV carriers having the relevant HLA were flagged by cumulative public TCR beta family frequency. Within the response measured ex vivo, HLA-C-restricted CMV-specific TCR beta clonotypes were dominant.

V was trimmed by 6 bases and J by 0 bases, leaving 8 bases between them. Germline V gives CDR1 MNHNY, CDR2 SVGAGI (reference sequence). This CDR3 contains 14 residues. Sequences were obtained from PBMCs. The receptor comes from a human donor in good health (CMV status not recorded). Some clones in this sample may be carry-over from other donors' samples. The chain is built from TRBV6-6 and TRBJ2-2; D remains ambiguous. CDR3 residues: CASSHLANTGELFF. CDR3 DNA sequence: TGTGCCAGCAGCCACTTGGCGAACACCGGGGAGCTGTTTTTT.